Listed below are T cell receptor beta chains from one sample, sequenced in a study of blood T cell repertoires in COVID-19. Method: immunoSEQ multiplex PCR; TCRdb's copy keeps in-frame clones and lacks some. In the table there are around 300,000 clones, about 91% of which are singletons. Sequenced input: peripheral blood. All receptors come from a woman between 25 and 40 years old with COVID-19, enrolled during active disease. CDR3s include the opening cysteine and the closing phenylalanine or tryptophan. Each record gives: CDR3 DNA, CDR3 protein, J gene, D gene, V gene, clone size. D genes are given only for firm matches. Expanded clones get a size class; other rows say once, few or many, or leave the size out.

cdr3_nt: TGTGCCAGCTCACCTCCGCAGGGGGGAGGCACTGAAGCTTTCTTT
cdr3_aa: CASSPPQGGGTEAFF
j_call: TRBJ1-1
d_call: TRBD1
v_call: TRBV18
clone_size: NA

cdr3_nt: TGTGCCAGCAGCTTGGTTAGTGTCGGGACCCAGTACTTC
cdr3_aa: CASSLVSVGTQYF
j_call: TRBJ2-5
d_call: NA
v_call: TRBV7-9
clone_size: NA

cdr3_nt: TGTGCCAGCACTTACGGGGGGAGCTCCTACAATGAGCAGTTCTTC
cdr3_aa: CASTYGGSSYNEQFF
j_call: TRBJ2-1
d_call: TRBD2
v_call: TRBV28
clone_size: few

cdr3_nt: TGCGCCAGCAGCCAAGAACGAGTAGCGGGGCAAGAGACCCAGTACTTC
cdr3_aa: CASSQERVAGQETQYF
j_call: TRBJ2-5
d_call: TRBD2
v_call: TRBV4-1
clone_size: NA

cdr3_nt: TGCGCCAGCAGATCTTCGACAGGGGGCCCCTACAATGAGCAGTTCTTC
cdr3_aa: CASRSSTGGPYNEQFF
j_call: TRBJ2-1
d_call: TRBD1
v_call: TRBV4-1
clone_size: NA

cdr3_nt: TGTGCCAGCGCGGGGGGCTGGAGCACTGAAGCTTTCTTT
cdr3_aa: CASAGGWSTEAFF
j_call: TRBJ1-1
d_call: NA
v_call: TRBV6-5
clone_size: NA

cdr3_nt: TGTGCCAGCAGTTACTCATCGGGTCAGCCCCAGCATTTT
cdr3_aa: CASSYSSGQPQHF
j_call: TRBJ1-5
d_call: NA
v_call: TRBV6-5
clone_size: many

cdr3_nt: TGCGCCAGCACTCTACAGGGACCCCAGGATGGCTACACCTTC
cdr3_aa: CASTLQGPQDGYTF
j_call: TRBJ1-2
d_call: NA
v_call: TRBV5-1
clone_size: NA

cdr3_nt: TGTGCCAGCAGCCTGGGACTAGCGCCCGGCTACAATGAGCAGTTCTTC
cdr3_aa: CASSLGLAPGYNEQFF
j_call: TRBJ2-1
d_call: TRBD2
v_call: TRBV5-4
clone_size: NA

cdr3_nt: TGTGCCAGCAGCGTAGGCGGGGGAATCGCCTACGAGCAGTACTTC
cdr3_aa: CASSVGGGIAYEQYF
j_call: TRBJ2-7
d_call: TRBD2
v_call: TRBV9
clone_size: NA

cdr3_nt: TGCGCCAGCAGCCCTCAAAATGGACAGTCTGAAAAACTGTTTTTT
cdr3_aa: CASSPQNGQSEKLFF
j_call: TRBJ1-4
d_call: NA
v_call: TRBV4-1
clone_size: NA

cdr3_nt: TGTGCCAGCAGGGAGGACAGGGTCAACACCGGGGAGCTGTTTTTT
cdr3_aa: CASREDRVNTGELFF
j_call: TRBJ2-2
d_call: TRBD1
v_call: TRBV28
clone_size: NA

cdr3_nt: TGCAGCGGGAGGGGCACAGATACGCAGTATTTT
cdr3_aa: CSGRGTDTQYF
j_call: TRBJ2-3
d_call: NA
v_call: TRBV29-1
clone_size: NA

cdr3_nt: TGTGCCAGCAGTACTCCCGGGACAGGGGGTTCACCCCTCCACTTT
cdr3_aa: CASSTPGTGGSPLHF
j_call: TRBJ1-6
d_call: TRBD1
v_call: TRBV28
clone_size: few

cdr3_nt: TGTGCCAGCAGCCAAGCCCGGGACTTCACAGATACGCAGTATTTT
cdr3_aa: CASSQARDFTDTQYF
j_call: TRBJ2-3
d_call: NA
v_call: TRBV14
clone_size: NA

cdr3_nt: TGTGCCAGCAGTTGGACACTTTTGGGGACTGAAGCTTTCTTT
cdr3_aa: CASSWTLLGTEAFF
j_call: TRBJ1-1
d_call: NA
v_call: TRBV6-2/TRBV6-3
clone_size: NA

cdr3_nt: TGTGCCATCAGACAGGGAGGGATTTATGGCTACACCTTC
cdr3_aa: CAIRQGGIYGYTF
j_call: TRBJ1-2
d_call: NA
v_call: TRBV10-3
clone_size: NA

cdr3_nt: TGTGCCAGCACTAGAGCCGGGGGTCGGGCTTTCTTT
cdr3_aa: CASTRAGGRAFF
j_call: TRBJ1-1
d_call: NA
v_call: TRBV6-4
clone_size: NA

cdr3_nt: TGTGCCACCAGCAGAGGAGCGGAGAACACCGGGGAGCTGTTTTTT
cdr3_aa: CATSRGAENTGELFF
j_call: TRBJ2-2
d_call: NA
v_call: TRBV15
clone_size: NA

cdr3_nt: TGTGCCAGCGGTAGAGACCGACCAGGCACCTTC
cdr3_aa: CASGRDRPGTF
j_call: TRBJ1-2
d_call: NA
v_call: TRBV6-5
clone_size: NA

cdr3_nt: TGTGCCAGCAGCCAAGGGCAAGAGGGAGGCTACACCTTC
cdr3_aa: CASSQGQEGGYTF
j_call: TRBJ1-2
d_call: NA
v_call: TRBV3-1/TRBV3-2
clone_size: NA

cdr3_nt: TGTGCCAGCAGGTGGACAGGGGCTGAGCAGTTCTTC
cdr3_aa: CASRWTGAEQFF
j_call: TRBJ2-1
d_call: TRBD1
v_call: TRBV12-3/TRBV12-4
clone_size: NA

cdr3_nt: TGTGCCAGCAGCCCCAACTACGAGCAGTACTTC
cdr3_aa: CASSPNYEQYF
j_call: TRBJ2-7
d_call: NA
v_call: TRBV7-8
clone_size: NA

cdr3_nt: TGCGCCAGCAGCCTAGTATTAGGACAGGGATATGCTTTCTTT
cdr3_aa: CASSLVLGQGYAFF
j_call: TRBJ1-1
d_call: TRBD1
v_call: TRBV4-1
clone_size: NA

cdr3_nt: TGTGCCAGCAGCTCCCAGTTGAGGGGACAGGGGCTCTATGGCTACACCTTC
cdr3_aa: CASSSQLRGQGLYGYTF
j_call: TRBJ1-2
d_call: NA
v_call: TRBV21-1
clone_size: NA

cdr3_nt: TGCGCCAGCAGCCAAGAGGGGGGATGGCAGGGAGCTTTCTTT
cdr3_aa: CASSQEGGWQGAFF
j_call: TRBJ1-1
d_call: NA
v_call: TRBV4-1
clone_size: NA

cdr3_nt: TGTGCCAGCTCACTGTCCATTGATTCACCCCTCCACTTT
cdr3_aa: CASSLSIDSPLHF
j_call: TRBJ1-6
d_call: NA
v_call: TRBV18
clone_size: NA

cdr3_nt: TGTGCCAGTAGTATAGGAATGGAGGGGTGGGGAGATGGCTACACCTTC
cdr3_aa: CASSIGMEGWGDGYTF
j_call: TRBJ1-2
d_call: NA
v_call: TRBV19
clone_size: NA

cdr3_nt: TGTGCCAGCAGCTTTGGACGGGTCGTTTGGGAGCAGCACTTC
cdr3_aa: CASSFGRVVWEQHF
j_call: TRBJ2-7
d_call: NA
v_call: TRBV3-1/TRBV3-2
clone_size: NA

cdr3_nt: TGTGCCAGCAGTGAGGGGGGGACAGGGCTGCACGAGCAGTACTTC
cdr3_aa: CASSEGGTGLHEQYF
j_call: TRBJ2-7
d_call: TRBD1
v_call: TRBV2
clone_size: once

cdr3_nt: TGTGCCAGCAGTTACTTCTATGGATGGACAGCTGCACAAGAGACCCAGTACTTC
cdr3_aa: CASSYFYGWTAAQETQYF
j_call: TRBJ2-5
d_call: NA
v_call: TRBV6-7
clone_size: NA

cdr3_nt: TGCAGCGTTTTGTCTCGACAGGGGAGCTCTGGAAACACCATATATTTT
cdr3_aa: CSVLSRQGSSGNTIYF
j_call: TRBJ1-3
d_call: TRBD1
v_call: TRBV29-1
clone_size: NA

cdr3_nt: TGTGCCAGCAGCCAATATAGCGCCGGGGAGCTGTTTTTT
cdr3_aa: CASSQYSAGELFF
j_call: TRBJ2-2
d_call: NA
v_call: TRBV3-1/TRBV3-2
clone_size: NA

cdr3_nt: TGTGCCAGCAGTTACATGACAGGGGTGAACACTGAAGCTTTCTTT
cdr3_aa: CASSYMTGVNTEAFF
j_call: TRBJ1-1
d_call: TRBD1
v_call: TRBV6-6
clone_size: NA

cdr3_nt: TGTGCCAGCTCCTTCAGGGGGACGGGGGAGACCCAGTACTTC
cdr3_aa: CASSFRGTGETQYF
j_call: TRBJ2-5
d_call: TRBD1
v_call: TRBV27
clone_size: few

cdr3_nt: TGCGCCAGCAGCCAAGATAGGGACACCCGCGGGTACAATGAGCAGTTCTTC
cdr3_aa: CASSQDRDTRGYNEQFF
j_call: TRBJ2-1
d_call: NA
v_call: TRBV4-3
clone_size: NA

cdr3_nt: TGTGCCAGCAGCGTAGCAAGGACAGGCTACGAGCAGTACTTC
cdr3_aa: CASSVARTGYEQYF
j_call: TRBJ2-7
d_call: TRBD1
v_call: TRBV9
clone_size: NA

cdr3_nt: TGTGCCACCAGCAGAGCCGGACAGGGCCGGGCAACTAATGAAAAACTGTTTTTT
cdr3_aa: CATSRAGQGRATNEKLFF
j_call: TRBJ1-4
d_call: TRBD1
v_call: TRBV15
clone_size: NA

cdr3_nt: TGCGCCAGCAGCCAAGGAGGCAATGAGCAGTTCTTC
cdr3_aa: CASSQGGNEQFF
j_call: TRBJ2-1
d_call: NA
v_call: TRBV5-1
clone_size: NA

cdr3_nt: TGTGCCAGCAGTTTACCGGGACAACTCAATGAGCAGTTCTTC
cdr3_aa: CASSLPGQLNEQFF
j_call: TRBJ2-1
d_call: NA
v_call: TRBV27
clone_size: NA

cdr3_nt: TGCAGCGTTGAAGAGCGGGGCGAAGTCACAGATACGCAGTATTTT
cdr3_aa: CSVEERGEVTDTQYF
j_call: TRBJ2-3
d_call: NA
v_call: TRBV29-1
clone_size: NA

cdr3_nt: TGCGCCAGCAGCTTGGGCACTCCCGGGAGGGATACGCAGTATTTT
cdr3_aa: CASSLGTPGRDTQYF
j_call: TRBJ2-3
d_call: TRBD2
v_call: TRBV5-1
clone_size: NA

cdr3_nt: TGTGCCAGCAGTCGTCGCGATCGGCAGCCCCAGCATTTT
cdr3_aa: CASSRRDRQPQHF
j_call: TRBJ1-5
d_call: NA
v_call: TRBV6-2/TRBV6-3
clone_size: few

cdr3_nt: TGTGCCACAGGTTATACGCGCGTTGAAGCTTTCTTT
cdr3_aa: CATGYTRVEAFF
j_call: TRBJ1-1
d_call: NA
v_call: TRBV19
clone_size: NA

cdr3_nt: TGCGCCAGCAGCTTGGATCCGTCTACTGAAGCTTTCTTT
cdr3_aa: CASSLDPSTEAFF
j_call: TRBJ1-1
d_call: NA
v_call: TRBV5-1
clone_size: NA

cdr3_nt: TGCGCCAGCAGCTCGACCAGGGCTCCGACAGAGACCCAGTACTTC
cdr3_aa: CASSSTRAPTETQYF
j_call: TRBJ2-5
d_call: NA
v_call: TRBV5-1
clone_size: NA

cdr3_nt: TGTGCCAGCAGCCAAGAAGACAGGGGAATCAATGAAAAACTGTTTTTT
cdr3_aa: CASSQEDRGINEKLFF
j_call: TRBJ1-4
d_call: TRBD1
v_call: TRBV3-1/TRBV3-2
clone_size: NA

cdr3_nt: TGTGCCAGCTCACCGCTGGACAGCGGTAATTCACCCCTCCACTTT
cdr3_aa: CASSPLDSGNSPLHF
j_call: TRBJ1-6
d_call: NA
v_call: TRBV18
clone_size: NA

cdr3_nt: TGTGCCAGCCAGAACCTGGACGGGGGGGCCTATAATTCACCCCTCCACTTT
cdr3_aa: CASQNLDGGAYNSPLHF
j_call: TRBJ1-6
d_call: NA
v_call: TRBV25-1
clone_size: once

cdr3_nt: TGTGCCAGTAACCTAGCGGGGTCCTCCTACAATGAGCAGTTCTTC
cdr3_aa: CASNLAGSSYNEQFF
j_call: TRBJ2-1
d_call: TRBD2
v_call: TRBV19
clone_size: NA

cdr3_nt: TGTGCCAGCAGCCAGATGGGCACCACTGAAGCTTTCTTT
cdr3_aa: CASSQMGTTEAFF
j_call: TRBJ1-1
d_call: NA
v_call: TRBV3-1/TRBV3-2
clone_size: NA

cdr3_nt: TGTGCCACTCAGGATTACACAGATACGCAGTATTTT
cdr3_aa: CATQDYTDTQYF
j_call: TRBJ2-3
d_call: NA
v_call: TRBV19
clone_size: NA

cdr3_nt: TGCAGCGTTGCGACTCAGGGGGCCGGAGGCTACACCTTC
cdr3_aa: CSVATQGAGGYTF
j_call: TRBJ1-2
d_call: TRBD1
v_call: TRBV29-1
clone_size: once